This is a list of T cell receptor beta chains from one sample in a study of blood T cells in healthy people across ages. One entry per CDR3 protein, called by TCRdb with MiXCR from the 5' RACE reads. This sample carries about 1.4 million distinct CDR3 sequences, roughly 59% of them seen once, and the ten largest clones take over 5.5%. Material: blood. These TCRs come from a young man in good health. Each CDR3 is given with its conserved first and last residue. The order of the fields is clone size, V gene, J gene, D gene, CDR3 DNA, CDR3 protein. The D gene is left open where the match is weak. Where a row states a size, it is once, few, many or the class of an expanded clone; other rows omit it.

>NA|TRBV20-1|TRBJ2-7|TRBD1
TGCAGTGCTGTCCGGGACAGGAGCTCCTACGAGCAGTACTTC
CSAVRDRSSYEQYF
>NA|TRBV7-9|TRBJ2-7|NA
TGTGCCAGCAGCCGATCGGGGGAGACCTACGAGCAGTACTTC
CASSRSGETYEQYF
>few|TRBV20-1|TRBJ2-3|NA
TGCAGTGCCTTCTACCTGGGAGATACGCAGTATTTT
CSAFYLGDTQYF
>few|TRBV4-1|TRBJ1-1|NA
TGCGCCAGCAGCCAAGAACGGCGGCGGTGGGGTTACACTGAAGCTTTCTTT
CASSQERRRWGYTEAFF
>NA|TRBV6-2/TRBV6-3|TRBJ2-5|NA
TGTGCCAGCAGTCACCACCGGACAGATTTAGAGACCCAGTACTTC
CASSHHRTDLETQYF
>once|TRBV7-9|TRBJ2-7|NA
TGTGCCAGCAGCTCCTCAACTTCTAAAACCAGCGAGCAGTACTTC
CASSSSTSKTSEQYF
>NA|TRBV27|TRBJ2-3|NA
TGTGCCAGCAGTCCTAGCCCTCTGAGAGATACGCAGTATTTT
CASSPSPLRDTQYF
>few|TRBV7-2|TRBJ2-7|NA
TGTGCCAGCAGCTTAGCGCCGGGACCTCGGGAGCAGTACTTC
CASSLAPGPREQYF
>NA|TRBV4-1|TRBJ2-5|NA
TGCGCCAGCAGCCATGCCGGGGGGACCCAGTACTTC
CASSHAGGTQYF
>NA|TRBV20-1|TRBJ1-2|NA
TGCAGTGCTAGAGGGGCGGGGGTTGGCTACACCTTC
CSARGAGVGYTF
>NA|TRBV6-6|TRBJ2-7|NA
TGTGCCAGCAGTTACCCCGAGAAGTCCTACGAGCAGTACTTC
CASSYPEKSYEQYF
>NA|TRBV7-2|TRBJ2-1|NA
TGTGCCAGCAACCCGAGTCAGGCAGGTGTTTATGAGCAGTTCTTC
CASNPSQAGVYEQFF
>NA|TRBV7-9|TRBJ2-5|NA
TGTGCCAGCAGCTCGGACCTCGCCCAAGAGACCCAGTACTTC
CASSSDLAQETQYF
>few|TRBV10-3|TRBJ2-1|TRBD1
TGTGCCATGCGACAGGGGAATGAGCAGTTCTTC
CAMRQGNEQFF
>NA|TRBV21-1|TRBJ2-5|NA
TGTGCCAGTACTCCCAGGGAGACCCAGTACTTC
CASTPRETQYF
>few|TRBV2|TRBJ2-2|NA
TGTGCCAGCCTGGGTGGGGCTAGGAACACCGGGGAGCTGTTTTTT
CASLGGARNTGELFF
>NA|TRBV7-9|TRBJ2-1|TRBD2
TGTGCCAGCAGCTTAGCCGTCAGCGGGAGTTCAAATGAGCAGTTCTTC
CASSLAVSGSSNEQFF
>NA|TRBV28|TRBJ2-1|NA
TGTGCCAGCAGACTAGGGAACAATGAGCAGTTCTTC
CASRLGNNEQFF
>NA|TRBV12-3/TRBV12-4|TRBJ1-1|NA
TGTGCCAGCAGTTTATTCGTTGGACACTCGAACACTGAAGCTTTCTTT
CASSLFVGHSNTEAFF
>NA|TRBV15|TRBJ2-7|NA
TGTGCCACCAGCAGAGATCAATTCCGGGACTTGACCCACGAGCAGTACTTC
CATSRDQFRDLTHEQYF
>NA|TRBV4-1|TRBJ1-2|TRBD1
TGCGCCAGCAGCCAAGAACGACAGGGTCCCCCCGATTATGGCTACACCTTC
CASSQERQGPPDYGYTF
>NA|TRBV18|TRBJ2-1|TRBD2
TGTGCCAGCTCACTGGAGCGGGAGGGTTCCTACAATGAGCAGTTCTTC
CASSLEREGSYNEQFF
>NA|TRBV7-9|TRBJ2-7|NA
TGTGCCAGCAGCTCCCTCGCCGAGACAGTGACCCCCTACGAGCAGTACTTC
CASSSLAETVTPYEQYF
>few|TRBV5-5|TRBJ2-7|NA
TGTGCCAGCAGCTTGGCGGACGGGACCTACGAACAGTACTTC
CASSLADGTYEQYF
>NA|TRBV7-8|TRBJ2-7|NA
TGTGCCAGCAGCTTACCCCGAGAAGGGTACTCCTACGAGCAGTACTTC
CASSLPREGYSYEQYF
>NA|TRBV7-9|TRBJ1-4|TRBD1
TGTGCCAGCAGCTTAGGGCAGGGGGCTGAAAAACTGTTTTTT
CASSLGQGAEKLFF
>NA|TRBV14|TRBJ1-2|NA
TGTGCCAGCAGCCGGGCCGGGGGCTACACCTTC
CASSRAGGYTF
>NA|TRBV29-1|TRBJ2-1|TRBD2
TGCAGCCCGACTAGCGCAACCTACAATGAGCAGTTCTTC
CSPTSATYNEQFF
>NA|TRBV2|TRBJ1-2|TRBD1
TGTGCCAGCCGGGACAGGGCCTATGGCTACACCTTC
CASRDRAYGYTF
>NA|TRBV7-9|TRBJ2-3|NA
TGTGCCAGCAGCTTTTGGGACACCGGGACAGATACGCAGTATTTT
CASSFWDTGTDTQYF
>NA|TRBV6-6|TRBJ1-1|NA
TGTGCCAGCAGCGAAGTGTGGGGATCTGAAGCTTTCTTT
CASSEVWGSEAFF
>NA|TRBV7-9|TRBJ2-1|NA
TGTGCCAGCAGCGACGACAATGAGCAGTTCTTC
CASSDDNEQFF
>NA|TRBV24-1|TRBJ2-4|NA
TGTGCCACCAGAGGGGATACCTACGAGCAGCACTTC
CATRGDTYEQHF
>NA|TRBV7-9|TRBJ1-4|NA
TGTGCCAGCAGCTTATCCCGGCACTCTGAAAAACTGTTTTTT
CASSLSRHSEKLFF